A selection of T cell receptor beta chains follows, all from one sample in a study of blood T cell repertoires in COVID-19. Data came from immunoSEQ multiplex PCR; TCRdb stores just in-frame clones and leaves some out. The sample consists of 150,000 to 200,000 clones, around nine tenths of them appearing once. Input material: peripheral blood. The receptors originated from a man aged 18 to 35 with active or convalescent COVID-19. The CDR3 runs from the conserved cysteine through the conserved F or W. A D gene is named only where the DNA matches it firmly. Not every row has a clone size; where given, it reads once, few, many or a size class.

j_call | v_call | d_call | clone_size | cdr3_aa | cdr3_nt
TRBJ2-5 | TRBV5-1 | TRBD2 | NA | CASSLGVAGGLETQYF | TGCGCCAGCAGCTTGGGGGTAGCGGGAGGCCTAGAGACCCAGTACTTC
TRBJ1-1 | TRBV30 | NA | NA | CAWSVRGSGMNTEAFF | TGTGCCTGGAGTGTCCGGGGTTCTGGAATGAACACTGAAGCTTTCTTT
TRBJ2-3 | TRBV11-2 | NA | NA | CASSLDDLRADTQYF | TGTGCCAGCAGCTTAGATGACCTGCGGGCAGATACGCAGTATTTT
TRBJ1-2 | TRBV6-5 | NA | few | CASRGPDRFYGYTF | TGTGCCAGCAGAGGCCCAGACAGGTTTTATGGCTACACCTTC
TRBJ2-3 | TRBV2 | NA | NA | CASSPGVKDTDTQYF | TGTGCCAGCTCCCCAGGGGTAAAAGACACAGATACGCAGTATTTT
TRBJ2-3 | TRBV29-1 | NA | NA | CSVEGRDTQYF | TGCAGCGTTGAAGGTCGGGATACGCAGTATTTT
TRBJ1-2 | TRBV11-2 | NA | NA | CASSASGTAHYYGYTF | TGTGCCAGCAGCGCCTCCGGGACTGCCCATTATTATGGCTACACCTTC
TRBJ2-1 | TRBV29-1 | NA | NA | CSVVEGDAYNEQFF | TGCAGCGTTGTAGAGGGAGACGCCTACAATGAGCAGTTCTTC
TRBJ2-5 | TRBV11-2 | NA | NA | CASSLEGRQETQYF | TGTGCCAGCAGCCTTGAAGGGAGGCAAGAGACCCAGTACTTC
TRBJ2-1 | TRBV7-9 | TRBD2 | NA | CASSMVSGGLRGEQFF | TGTGCCAGCAGTATGGTCAGCGGGGGTCTCCGGGGTGAGCAGTTCTTC
TRBJ1-4 | TRBV7-6 | NA | NA | CASSVGGGRGEKLFF | TGTGCCAGCAGCGTGGGAGGGGGTCGCGGTGAAAAACTGTTTTTT
TRBJ1-4 | TRBV2 | NA | once | CASVFGGNNEKLFF | TGTGCCAGCGTGTTCGGGGGGAACAATGAAAAACTGTTTTTT
TRBJ2-2 | TRBV11-2 | NA | once | CAAGSLTGELFF | TGTGCCGCCGGGAGCCTCACCGGGGAGCTGTTTTTT
TRBJ1-1 | TRBV11-3 | NA | NA | CASSYLGNTEAFF | TGTGCCAGCAGCTATCTCGGGAACACTGAAGCTTTCTTT
TRBJ1-5 | TRBV1 | NA | NA | CTSSQDHGQGANQPQHF | TGCACCAGCAGCCAAGATCACGGACAGGGGGCGAATCAGCCCCAGCATTTT
TRBJ1-4 | TRBV19 | NA | NA | CASSIDAPGTTNEKLFF | TGTGCCAGTAGTATAGATGCCCCCGGTACAACTAATGAAAAACTGTTTTTT
TRBJ1-2 | TRBV2 | TRBD1 | few | CASTRTGDGYTF | TGTGCCAGCACCCGGACAGGGGATGGCTACACCTTC
TRBJ1-5 | TRBV30 | TRBD1 | NA | CAWSTDRRQPQHF | TGTGCCTGGAGTACGGACAGGAGACAGCCCCAGCATTTT
TRBJ2-5 | TRBV7-2 | TRBD2 | NA | CASSLAWGLAGIKGETQYF | TGTGCCAGCAGCTTAGCGTGGGGACTAGCGGGAATAAAGGGAGAGACCCAGTACTTC
TRBJ2-1 | TRBV3-1/TRBV3-2 | NA | NA | CASSQVRNEQFF | TGTGCCAGCAGCCAAGTCAGGAATGAGCAGTTCTTC
TRBJ2-5 | TRBV27 | TRBD2 | NA | CASSSGAGVETQYF | TGTGCCAGCAGTTCAGGAGCGGGGGTGGAGACCCAGTACTTC
TRBJ2-3 | TRBV14 | NA | NA | CASSPAGITDTQYF | TGTGCCAGCAGCCCAGCCGGGATCACAGATACGCAGTATTTT
TRBJ1-5 | TRBV27 | TRBD1 | NA | CASRTGQGYGQPQHF | TGTGCCAGCCGGACTGGACAGGGGTACGGTCAGCCCCAGCATTTT
TRBJ1-5 | TRBV6-5 | NA | NA | CASSLQGPTNQPQHF | TGTGCCAGCAGTTTACAGGGCCCAACTAATCAGCCCCAGCATTTT
TRBJ2-5 | TRBV2 | NA | NA | CASCYAVGETQYF | TGTGCCAGCTGCTACGCGGTGGGAGAGACCCAGTACTTC
TRBJ1-1 | TRBV6-5 | NA | few | CASSYRRMNTEAFF | TGTGCCAGCAGTTACCGGAGGATGAACACTGAAGCTTTCTTT
TRBJ1-1 | TRBV15 | NA | NA | CATSSTANTEAFF | TGTGCCACCAGCAGTACAGCGAACACTGAAGCTTTCTTT
TRBJ2-7 | TRBV4-3 | NA | NA | CASSQDGPESFTYEQYF | TGCGCCAGCAGCCAAGATGGCCCGGAGAGCTTTACCTACGAGCAGTACTTC